This T cell receptor beta chain stems from a study of T-cell memory formation after mild COVID-19. About the research overall: TCR clusters were mostly donor specific.

The study, taken as a whole, reports: Largely, contracting CD4+ clones fell within CM and EM, and contracting CD8+ clones within EMRA. CD4/CD8 balance characterized clones contracting day 15 to 85, and CD4+ skew characterized later expanders.

About this clonotype: Antigen unknown.

Libraries for TCRalpha and TCRbeta carried sample barcodes and unique molecular identifiers via 5'RACE. Each CDR3 protein is one row after TCRdb ran MiXCR on the 5' RACE reads. The data show approximately 410,000 distinct CDR3 sequences, less than 25% seen once. V dropped 3 bases and J dropped 1 base, with 12 bases sitting between them. Germline CDR1 is LNHDA and CDR2 is SQIVND (reference sequence). The CDR3 consists of 15 residues. This clonotype originated in an adult woman who had mild COVID-19 (a few samples of this study predate the infection). Cell type and time point are not known. The chain is built from TRBV19 and TRBJ1-1; D unresolved. The sequencing input was PBMCs or a T cell subset sorted from them (not recorded which). The CDR3 DNA reads TGTGCCAGTAGTATCTCTCTCCGGTGGAACACTGAAGCTTTCTTT. Its protein product is CASSISLRWNTEAFF.